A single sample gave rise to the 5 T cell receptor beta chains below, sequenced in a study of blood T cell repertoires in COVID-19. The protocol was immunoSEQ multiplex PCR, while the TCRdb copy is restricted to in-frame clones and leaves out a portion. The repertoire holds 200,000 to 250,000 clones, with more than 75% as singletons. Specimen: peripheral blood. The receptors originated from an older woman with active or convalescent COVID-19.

In DNA form, the CDR3 reads TGTGCCAGCAGCTTAGCAGGGGGCGATGGCTACACCTTC. It translates to CASSLAGGDGYTF. V is TRBV7-2 and J is TRBJ1-2, with 7 nucleotides matching TRBD1. V was clipped by 0 bases and J by 6 bases; unmatched bases: 1. The CDR3 is made up of 13 amino acids. Germline CDR1 reads SGHTA; CDR2 reads FQGNSA.

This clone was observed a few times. CDR3 DNA sequence: TGTGCCACCAGCAGAGCACATACCGGGACTGACTCACTGCCCCAGCATTTT. Protein product: CATSRAHTGTDSLPQHF. The rearrangement links TRBV15 to TRBJ1-5; tentative D call: TRBD1 (5 bases). The V end was cut by 1 base, the J end by 9 bases, with 22 bases between. Looked up from germline, CDR1 is LNHNV and CDR2 is YYDKDF (reference sequence). This CDR3 contains 17 residues.

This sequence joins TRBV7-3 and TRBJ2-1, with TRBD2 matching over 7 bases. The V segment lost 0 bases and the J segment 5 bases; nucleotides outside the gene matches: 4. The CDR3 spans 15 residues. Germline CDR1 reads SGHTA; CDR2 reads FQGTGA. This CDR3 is CASSLTSGLHNEQFF. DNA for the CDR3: TGTGCCAGCAGCTTAACTAGCGGGTTGCACAATGAGCAGTTCTTC.

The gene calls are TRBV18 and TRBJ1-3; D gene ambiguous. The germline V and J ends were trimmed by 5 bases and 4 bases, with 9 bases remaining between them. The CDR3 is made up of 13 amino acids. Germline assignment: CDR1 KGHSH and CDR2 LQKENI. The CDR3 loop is CASSNREGNTIYF. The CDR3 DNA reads TGTGCCAGCTCAAACCGGGAAGGAAACACCATATATTTT.

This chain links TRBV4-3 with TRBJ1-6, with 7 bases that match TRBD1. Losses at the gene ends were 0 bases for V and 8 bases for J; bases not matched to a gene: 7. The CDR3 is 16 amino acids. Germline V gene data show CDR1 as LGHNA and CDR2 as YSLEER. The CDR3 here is CASSQDWGQRYSPLHF. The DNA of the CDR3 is TGCGCCAGCAGCCAAGACTGGGGACAGCGGTATTCACCCCTCCACTTT.